A selection of T cell receptor beta chains follows, all from one sample in a study of blood T cell repertoires in COVID-19. Data came from immunoSEQ multiplex PCR; TCRdb stores just in-frame clones and leaves some out. The sample includes about 170,000 clones, 70% to 85% seen only once; the top ten take 1% to 1.5%. The sample was peripheral blood. These TCRs come from a man in his 60s who had recovered from COVID-19. The CDR3 runs from the conserved cysteine through the conserved F or W. A D gene is named only where the DNA matches it firmly. Clone size is not always given. Where it is, it says once, few, many or a class for expanded clones.

D gene	V gene	clone size	J gene	CDR3 DNA	CDR3 protein
NA	TRBV18	NA	TRBJ1-1	TGTGCCAGCTCATCCTCCTTACAGAACACTGAAGCTTTCTTT	CASSSSLQNTEAFF
NA	TRBV12-3/TRBV12-4	few	TRBJ1-2	TGTGCCAGCAGGGCAGGAACCTATGGCTACACCTTC	CASRAGTYGYTF
NA	TRBV19	NA	TRBJ2-7	TGTGCCAGTAGTATAGGCGGCAGGGGCTACGAGCAGTACTTC	CASSIGGRGYEQYF
NA	TRBV5-1	NA	TRBJ1-5	TGCGCCAGCAGCTTGGAGGGGTTAGGAGATCAGCCCCAGCATTTT	CASSLEGLGDQPQHF
NA	TRBV10-3	NA	TRBJ1-1	TGTGCCATCAGTGACGGGGGGCTGGAGGCTTTCTTT	CAISDGGLEAFF
NA	TRBV9	NA	TRBJ2-2	TGTGCCAGCAGCGCGGGACAACCAGGCGGGGAGCTGTTTTTT	CASSAGQPGGELFF
TRBD2	TRBV10-3	NA	TRBJ2-3	TGTGCCATCAGTGAGAAGGCTAGCGGGGGGGCTGGGTACACAGATACGCAGTATTTT	CAISEKASGGAGYTDTQYF
NA	TRBV5-1	NA	TRBJ2-2	TGCGCCAGCAGCTGGCAACAGAGTGGGACCGGGGAGCTGTTTTTT	CASSWQQSGTGELFF
TRBD2	TRBV5-4	NA	TRBJ2-3	TGTGCCAGCAGCTTAATAAGCGGGGGGGCGGGCACAGATACGCAGTATTTT	CASSLISGGAGTDTQYF
NA	TRBV4-1	NA	TRBJ2-7	TGCGCCAGCAGCCATCCCGGACAGGGAGGGGCACCCTTTTCGATCTACGAGCAGTACTTC	CASSHPGQGGAPFSIYEQYF
TRBD1	TRBV6-1	NA	TRBJ1-5	TGTGCCAGCAATGAAGGACAGGGGACCTCATGGGGCAATCAGCCCCAGCATTTT	CASNEGQGTSWGNQPQHF
NA	TRBV9	NA	TRBJ2-5	TGTGCCAGCAGCGTCCGACAGGACCAAGAGACCCAGTACTTC	CASSVRQDQETQYF
TRBD2	TRBV10-3	few	TRBJ2-3	TGTGCCATCAGTGCGAGACTAGCGGGGGCCGCGACAGATACGCAGTATTTT	CAISARLAGAATDTQYF
TRBD1	TRBV10-3	few	TRBJ2-7	TGTGCCATCCTCCGGGACAGCACCTACGAGCAGTACTTC	CAILRDSTYEQYF
NA	TRBV6-1	NA	TRBJ2-3	TGTGCCAGCAGTGAAGAAGCACCCCGCACAGATACGCAGTATTTT	CASSEEAPRTDTQYF
NA	TRBV7-2	NA	TRBJ1-4	TGTGCCAGCAGCCGCACAGGGTTAACTAATGAAAAACTGTTTTTT	CASSRTGLTNEKLFF
TRBD1	TRBV6-5	NA	TRBJ2-1	TGTGCCAGCAGTCGGACAGGGCTAGATGACAATGAGCAGTTCTTC	CASSRTGLDDNEQFF
TRBD1	TRBV7-2	NA	TRBJ2-2	TGTGCCAGCAGCACGGGACAGGCAGACACCGGGGAGCTGTTTTTT	CASSTGQADTGELFF
TRBD1	TRBV5-1	NA	TRBJ2-7	TGCGCCAGCAGCTTAGGCCCGACAGGGGGATCTCTCGGATCCTACGAGCAGTACTTC	CASSLGPTGGSLGSYEQYF
NA	TRBV30	NA	TRBJ1-5	TGTGCCTGGAGTGGGGGAGGGAATCAGCCCCAGCATTTT	CAWSGGGNQPQHF
TRBD1	TRBV19	NA	TRBJ2-3	TGTGCCAGTAGTACCATGGGACAGGGGATATCAGATACGCAGTATTTT	CASSTMGQGISDTQYF
NA	TRBV5-1	NA	TRBJ1-2	TGCGCCAGCAGCTTGGCCGGAGGGTATAGCTATGGCTACACCTTC	CASSLAGGYSYGYTF
NA	TRBV5-1	NA	TRBJ2-7	TGCGCCAGCAGCGAGGGAGGGGGGGACTACGAGCAGTACTTC	CASSEGGGDYEQYF
NA	TRBV5-1	NA	TRBJ1-6	TGCGCCAGCAGCCCGCGGGAGGATGGGGATTCACCCCTCCACTTT	CASSPREDGDSPLHF
TRBD2	TRBV9	NA	TRBJ2-1	TGTGCCAGCAGCTTCCCGACTAGCGGGGGGGAGCAGTTCTTC	CASSFPTSGGEQFF
NA	TRBV11-1	NA	TRBJ1-6	TGTGCCAGCAGCTTAGCGGGGGGTAATAATTCACCCCTCCACTTT	CASSLAGGNNSPLHF
TRBD1	TRBV11-2	NA	TRBJ2-2	TGTGCCAGCAGCTTAGGGGCCCCGACAGGGGGACCGCGCACCGGGGAGCTGTTTTTT	CASSLGAPTGGPRTGELFF
NA	TRBV29-1	NA	TRBJ1-2	TGCAGCGTCCTCGCACAGGGAAAGGATGGCTACACCTTC	CSVLAQGKDGYTF
NA	TRBV27	NA	TRBJ1-1	TGTGCCAGCAGTTCGTCTGTCGGGACTGAAGCTTTCTTT	CASSSSVGTEAFF
NA	TRBV6-5	NA	TRBJ2-3	TGTGCCAGCAGTTCTCCGGGGACTAGCACAGATACGCAGTATTTT	CASSSPGTSTDTQYF
NA	TRBV7-8	NA	TRBJ1-5	TGTGCCAGCAGCTTACGGGAGAGCAATCAGCCCCAGCATTTT	CASSLRESNQPQHF
NA	TRBV7-9	NA	TRBJ2-1	TGTGCCAGCAGCCTTGCGAGAGGGGAGCAGTTCTTC	CASSLARGEQFF
TRBD1	TRBV7-2	NA	TRBJ1-6	TGTGCCAGCAGCTTAAAGGGACAGGGGGAGGCCTATAATTCACCCCTCCACTTT	CASSLKGQGEAYNSPLHF
NA	TRBV29-1	once	TRBJ1-1	TGCAGCACCCGTGGGGCGGCCAGAGGCACTGAAGCTTTCTTT	CSTRGAARGTEAFF
NA	TRBV19	once	TRBJ2-6	TGTGCCAGTAAGAGTACTGGGGCCAACGTCCTGACTTTC	CASKSTGANVLTF
TRBD1	TRBV6-2/TRBV6-3	NA	TRBJ1-1	TGTGCCAGCAGTTCTATTCCTGGGACAGGGGCTGAAGCTTTCTTT	CASSSIPGTGAEAFF
NA	TRBV5-6	NA	TRBJ1-1	TGTGCCAGCAGCTTGGAGGTCACTATGAACACTGAAGCTTTCTTT	CASSLEVTMNTEAFF
NA	TRBV5-5	NA	TRBJ1-5	TGTGCCAGCAGCCCTCGGACAGAAAATCAGCCCCAGCATTTT	CASSPRTENQPQHF
TRBD2	TRBV24-1	NA	TRBJ2-1	TGTGCCACCAGTGATGCGACTAGCCCCCATGAGCAGTTCTTC	CATSDATSPHEQFF
NA	TRBV18	NA	TRBJ1-2	TGTGCCAGCTCACCGTCGGGGCGACAGGAGGTCGGGGGCTACACCTTC	CASSPSGRQEVGGYTF
NA	TRBV11-2	NA	TRBJ2-5	TGTGCCAGCAGACCAGTTGGCGGGTCCTTCCAAGAGACCCAGTACTTC	CASRPVGGSFQETQYF
TRBD2	TRBV30	NA	TRBJ2-1	TGTGCCTGGAGTGTAATAGCGGGGGGCTACAATGAGCAGTTCTTC	CAWSVIAGGYNEQFF
TRBD2	TRBV11-2	NA	TRBJ2-7	TGTGCCAGCAGAAAACTAGCGGGGGGACTCTACGAGCAGTACTTC	CASRKLAGGLYEQYF
TRBD2	TRBV12-5	NA	TRBJ2-1	TGTGCTAGTGGTCGGGGGGACCGCAATGAGCAGTTCTTC	CASGRGDRNEQFF
TRBD1	TRBV5-1	NA	TRBJ1-2	TGCGCCAGCAGCTTGGGTCTGGACAGGGATACTAATGGCTACACCTTC	CASSLGLDRDTNGYTF
NA	TRBV7-3	NA	TRBJ2-3	TGTGCCAGCAGCCGGGACTCCCTAAGCACAGATACGCAGTATTTT	CASSRDSLSTDTQYF
NA	TRBV7-2	NA	TRBJ1-2	TGTGCCAGCAGCTTTGAGGGAACAGGGGGCTACACCTTC	CASSFEGTGGYTF
TRBD1	TRBV5-1	once	TRBJ1-1	TGCGCCAGCAGCTTGGCCGGGACAGTCACTGAAGCTTTCTTT	CASSLAGTVTEAFF
TRBD1	TRBV9	NA	TRBJ1-4	TGTGCCAGCAGCCCGACAGGGGGGAGAGAAAAACTGTTTTTT	CASSPTGGREKLFF
TRBD2	TRBV7-2	NA	TRBJ2-2	TGTGCCAGCAGCTTGATTAGCGGGGGGGCTCCGAACACCGGGGAGCTGTTTTTT	CASSLISGGAPNTGELFF
TRBD2	TRBV5-1	NA	TRBJ2-7	TGCGCCAGCAGAGTAGCGGGGGAGTACGAAGGGGAGCAGTACTTC	CASRVAGEYEGEQYF
TRBD1	TRBV7-2	NA	TRBJ2-7	TGTGCCAGCAGCTTATATGGGACAGGGCTGTACGAGCAGTACTTC	CASSLYGTGLYEQYF
NA	TRBV12-5	NA	TRBJ2-2	TGTGCTAGTGGTTTGGACAGTACAGCCGGGGAGCTGTTTTTT	CASGLDSTAGELFF
NA	TRBV9	NA	TRBJ1-3	TGTGCCAGCAGCGACTCGTCCGCTGGAAACACCATATATTTT	CASSDSSAGNTIYF
NA	TRBV24-1	NA	TRBJ2-7	TGTGCCACCAGTGATTCAGGGATGGCCCCGGACGAGCAGTACTTC	CATSDSGMAPDEQYF
NA	TRBV1	NA	TRBJ2-2	TGCACCAGCAGCCCGATTTCAGCGGGGACCGGGGAGCTGTTTTTT	CTSSPISAGTGELFF
NA	TRBV4-2	NA	TRBJ1-3	TGTGCCAGCAGCCAAGAGTCAGACATTGCATACACCATATATTTT	CASSQESDIAYTIYF